The T cell receptor (beta chain) described here comes from a study of CD4 T cells in relation to SARS-CoV-2 and coronaviruses. V shed 1 base and J shed 3 bases, with 6 bases lying between them. The CDR3 covers 13 residues. Germline V gene lookup returns CDR1 SGHRS and CDR2 YFSETQ. Before the COVID-19 pandemic, during about 2011-2019, CD4+ T cells were taken from unexposed donors. Concerning this clone itself: Its antigen is unidentified. Other DNA variants within this sample encode the same CDR3.

Notes on the study in general: No crossreactivity against non-spike viral proteins was tested here.

The protocol was immunoSEQ multiplex PCR, while the TCRdb copy is restricted to in-frame clones and leaves out a portion. In the table there are about 68,000 clones, approximately 95% of which are singletons. Sequencing was carried out using naive CD4+ T cells from PBMCs. Subset given: naive CD4+ T cells isolated by negative enrichment. This TCR was recovered from a human donor in good health. The J gene is TRBJ2-3, the V gene TRBV5-1, with D perhaps TRBD2 (6 bases). The CDR3 region is CASSLSGTDTQYF. The CDR3 DNA follows: TGCGCCAGCAGCTTGAGCGGGACAGATACGCAGTATTTT.